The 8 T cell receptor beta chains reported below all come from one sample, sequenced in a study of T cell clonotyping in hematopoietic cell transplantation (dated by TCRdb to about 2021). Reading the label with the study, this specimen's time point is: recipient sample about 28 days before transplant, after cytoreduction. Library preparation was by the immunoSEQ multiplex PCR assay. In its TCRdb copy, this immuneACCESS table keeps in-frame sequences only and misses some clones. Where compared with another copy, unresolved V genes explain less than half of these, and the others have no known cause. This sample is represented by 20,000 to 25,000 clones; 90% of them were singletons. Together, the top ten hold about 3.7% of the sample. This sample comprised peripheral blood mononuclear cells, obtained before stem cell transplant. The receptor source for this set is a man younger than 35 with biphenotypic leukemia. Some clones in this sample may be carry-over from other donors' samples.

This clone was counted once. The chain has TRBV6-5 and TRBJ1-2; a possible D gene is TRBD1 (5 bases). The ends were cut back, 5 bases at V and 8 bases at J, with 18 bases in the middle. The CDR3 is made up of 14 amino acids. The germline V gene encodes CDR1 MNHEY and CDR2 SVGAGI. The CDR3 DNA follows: TGTGCCAGCAGTAATAACAGGCCCTCCTTGGGCTACACCTTC. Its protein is CASSNNRPSLGYTF.

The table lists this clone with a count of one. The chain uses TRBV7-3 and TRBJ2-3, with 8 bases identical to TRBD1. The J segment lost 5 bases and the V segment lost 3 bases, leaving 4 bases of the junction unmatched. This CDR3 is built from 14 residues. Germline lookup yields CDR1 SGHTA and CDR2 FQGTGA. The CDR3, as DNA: TGTGCCAGCAGCTTCCTCGGACAGGGAGATACGCAGTATTTT. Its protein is CASSFLGQGDTQYF.

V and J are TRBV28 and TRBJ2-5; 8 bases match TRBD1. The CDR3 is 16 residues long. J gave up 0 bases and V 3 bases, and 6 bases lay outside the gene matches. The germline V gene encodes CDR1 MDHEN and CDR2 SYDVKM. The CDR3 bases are TGTGCCAGCAGTTTCCCGGGACAGGTCTACCAAGAGACCCAGTACTTC. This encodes CASSFPGQVYQETQYF.

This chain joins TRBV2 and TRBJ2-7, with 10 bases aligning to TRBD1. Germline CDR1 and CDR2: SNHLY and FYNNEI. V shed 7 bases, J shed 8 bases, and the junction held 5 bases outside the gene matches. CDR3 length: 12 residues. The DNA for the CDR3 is TGTGCCAGCATTGGGACAGGGGCCCAGCAGTACTTC. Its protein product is CASIGTGAQQYF.

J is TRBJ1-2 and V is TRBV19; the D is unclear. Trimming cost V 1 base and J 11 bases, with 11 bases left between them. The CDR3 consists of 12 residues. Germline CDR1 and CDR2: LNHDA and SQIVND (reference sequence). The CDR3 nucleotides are TGTGCCAGTAGTATAGCCGGGAGGGCTTACACCTTC. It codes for CASSIAGRAYTF.

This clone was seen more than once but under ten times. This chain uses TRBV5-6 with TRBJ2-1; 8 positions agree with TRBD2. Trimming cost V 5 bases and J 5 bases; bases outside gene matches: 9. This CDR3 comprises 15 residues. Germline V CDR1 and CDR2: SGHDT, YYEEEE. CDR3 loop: CASRFGSGADNEQFF. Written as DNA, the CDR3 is TGTGCCAGCAGATTTGGTAGCGGGGCCGACAATGAGCAGTTCTTC.

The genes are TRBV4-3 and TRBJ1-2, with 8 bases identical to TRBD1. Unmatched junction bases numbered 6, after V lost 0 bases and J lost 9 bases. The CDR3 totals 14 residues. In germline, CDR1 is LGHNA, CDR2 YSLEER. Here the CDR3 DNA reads TGCGCCAGCAGCCAAGACCCCCGGGACAGGAGCTACACCTTC. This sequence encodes CASSQDPRDRSYTF.

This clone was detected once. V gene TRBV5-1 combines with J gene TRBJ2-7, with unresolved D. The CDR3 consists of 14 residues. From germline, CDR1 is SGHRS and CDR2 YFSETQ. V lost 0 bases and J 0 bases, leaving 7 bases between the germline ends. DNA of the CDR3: TGCGCCAGCAGCTTGGATTTAGTCTCCTACGAGCAGTACTTC. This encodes CASSLDLVSYEQYF.